This TCR beta chain was found in a study of human T cells and chemical hapten exposure. This sample's time point: patch test 1, 2 weeks after DPC sensitization. Specified treatment: therapeutic diphenylcyclopropenone sensitization with weekly scalp DPC. Each donor was an alopecia patient between 18 and 70 years of age who qualified for DPC. Per the original methods: The median was 95,638 TCRs per sample, ranging roughly 20,000 to 750,000. Via MiXCR, TCRdb re-called the RACE reads, giving one row per CDR3 protein. In this record, the V and J calls reflect TCRdb's handling and not the investigators' own analysis. The top ten clones hold 0.8% to 1% of a sample with around 120,000 distinct CDR3 sequences, roughly 13% of them seen once. From germline, CDR1 is DFQATT and CDR2 SNEGSKA (reference sequence). This CDR3 region has 13 residues. Trimming removed 3 bases at V and 1 base at J, with 7 bases between.

The material was whole blood, obtained in connection with sensitization to the hapten diphenylcyclopropenone (DPC). The rearrangement uses TRBV20-1 and TRBJ2-4; perhaps TRBD1 as D (5 bases). This TCR derives from a man aged 18-30 years with alopecia areata. Some clones in this sample may be carry-over from other donors' samples. The CDR3 loop is CSASSGAKNIQYF. In nucleotides, the CDR3 is TGCAGTGCTAGTTCAGGGGCCAAAAACATTCAGTACTTC.